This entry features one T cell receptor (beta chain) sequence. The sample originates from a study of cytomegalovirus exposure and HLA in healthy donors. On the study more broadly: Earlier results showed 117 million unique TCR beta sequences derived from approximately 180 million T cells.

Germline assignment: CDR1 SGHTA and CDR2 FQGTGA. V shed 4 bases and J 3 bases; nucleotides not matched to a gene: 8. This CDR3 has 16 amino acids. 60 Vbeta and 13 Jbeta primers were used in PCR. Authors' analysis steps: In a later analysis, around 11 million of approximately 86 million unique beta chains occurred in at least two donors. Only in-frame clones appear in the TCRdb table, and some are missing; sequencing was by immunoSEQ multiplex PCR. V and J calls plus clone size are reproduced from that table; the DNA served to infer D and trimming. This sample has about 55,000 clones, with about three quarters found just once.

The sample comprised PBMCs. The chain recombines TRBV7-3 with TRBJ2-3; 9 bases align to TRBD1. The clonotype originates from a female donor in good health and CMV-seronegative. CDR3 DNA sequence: TGTGCCAGCAGCTCTACCGGGACAGGGCTAACAGATACGCAGTATTTT. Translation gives CASSSTGTGLTDTQYF.